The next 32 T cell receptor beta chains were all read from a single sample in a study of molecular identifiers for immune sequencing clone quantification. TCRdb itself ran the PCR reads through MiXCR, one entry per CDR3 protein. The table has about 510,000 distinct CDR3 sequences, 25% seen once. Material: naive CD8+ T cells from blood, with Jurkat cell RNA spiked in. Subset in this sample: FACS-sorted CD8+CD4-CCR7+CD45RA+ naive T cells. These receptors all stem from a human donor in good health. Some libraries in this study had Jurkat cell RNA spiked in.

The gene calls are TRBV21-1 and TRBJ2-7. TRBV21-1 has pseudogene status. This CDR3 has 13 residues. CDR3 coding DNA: TGTGCCAGCCTGGGGTGGAGCTCCTACGAGCAGTACTTC. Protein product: CASLGWSSYEQYF.

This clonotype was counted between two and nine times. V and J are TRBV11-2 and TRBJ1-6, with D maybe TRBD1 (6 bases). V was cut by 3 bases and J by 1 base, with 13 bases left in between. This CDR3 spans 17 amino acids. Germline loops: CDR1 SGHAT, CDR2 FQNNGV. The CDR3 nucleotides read TGTGCCAGCAGCTTCACAGGGTCGGGGTCCTATAATTCACCCCTCCACTTT. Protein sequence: CASSFTGSGSYNSPLHF.

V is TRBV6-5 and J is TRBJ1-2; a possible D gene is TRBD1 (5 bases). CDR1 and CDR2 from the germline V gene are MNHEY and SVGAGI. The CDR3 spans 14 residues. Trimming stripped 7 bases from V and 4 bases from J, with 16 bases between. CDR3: CASTPWDGTYGYTF. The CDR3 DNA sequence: TGTGCCAGCACTCCCTGGGACGGGACCTATGGCTACACCTTC.

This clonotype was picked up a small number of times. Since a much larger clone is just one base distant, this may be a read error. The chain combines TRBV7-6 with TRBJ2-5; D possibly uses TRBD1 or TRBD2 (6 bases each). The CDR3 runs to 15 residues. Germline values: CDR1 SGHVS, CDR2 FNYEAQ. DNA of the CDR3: TGTGGCAGCAGCCATCAGGGGACTCCACAAGAGACCCAGTACTTC. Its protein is CGSSHQGTPQETQYF. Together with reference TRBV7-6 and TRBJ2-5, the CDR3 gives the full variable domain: GAGVSQSPRYKVTKRGQDVALRCDPISGHVSLYWYRQALGQGPEFLTYFNYEAQQDKSGLPNDRFSAERPEGSISTLTIQRTEQRDSAMYRCGSSHQGTPQETQYFGPGTRLLVL.

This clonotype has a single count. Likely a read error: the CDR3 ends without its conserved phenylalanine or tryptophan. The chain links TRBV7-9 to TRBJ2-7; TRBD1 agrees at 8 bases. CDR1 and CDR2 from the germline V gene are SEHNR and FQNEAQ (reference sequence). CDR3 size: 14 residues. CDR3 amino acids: CASSGRTGTYAQYL. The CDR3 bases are TGTGCCAGCAGCGGGCGGACAGGGACGTACGCGCAGTACCTC.

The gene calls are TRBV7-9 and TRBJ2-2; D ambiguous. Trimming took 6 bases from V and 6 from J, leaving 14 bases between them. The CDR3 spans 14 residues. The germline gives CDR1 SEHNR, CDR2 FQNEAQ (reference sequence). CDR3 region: CASSSPLASGELFF. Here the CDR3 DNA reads TGTGCCAGCAGTTCCCCTTTGGCCTCCGGGGAGCTGTTTTTT.

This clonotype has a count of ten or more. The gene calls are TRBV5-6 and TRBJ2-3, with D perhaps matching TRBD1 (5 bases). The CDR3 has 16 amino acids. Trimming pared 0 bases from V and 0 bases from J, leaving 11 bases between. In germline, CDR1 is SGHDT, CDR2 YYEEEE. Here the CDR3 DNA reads TGTGCCAGCAGCTTGGGGTCGACAGTTAGCACAGATACGCAGTATTTT. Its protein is CASSLGSTVSTDTQYF.

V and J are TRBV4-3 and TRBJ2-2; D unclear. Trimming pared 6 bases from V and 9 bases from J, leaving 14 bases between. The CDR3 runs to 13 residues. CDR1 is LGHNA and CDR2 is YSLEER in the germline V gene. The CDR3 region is CASSRWMARELFF. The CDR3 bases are TGCGCCAGCAGTAGGTGGATGGCCAGGGAGCTGTTTTTT.

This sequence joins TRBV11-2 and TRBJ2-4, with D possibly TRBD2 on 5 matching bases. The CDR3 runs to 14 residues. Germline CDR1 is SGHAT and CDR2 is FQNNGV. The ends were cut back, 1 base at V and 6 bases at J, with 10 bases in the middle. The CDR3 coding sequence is TGTGCCAGCAGCTTAGGAGGGCCTTTAAACATTCAGTACTTC. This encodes CASSLGGPLNIQYF. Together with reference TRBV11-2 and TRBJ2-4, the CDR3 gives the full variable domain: EAGVAQSPRYKIIEKRQSVAFWCNPISGHATLYWYQQILGQGPKLLIQFQNNGVVDDSQLPKDRFSAERLKGVDSTLKIQPAKLEDSAVYLCASSLGGPLNIQYFGAGTRLSVL.

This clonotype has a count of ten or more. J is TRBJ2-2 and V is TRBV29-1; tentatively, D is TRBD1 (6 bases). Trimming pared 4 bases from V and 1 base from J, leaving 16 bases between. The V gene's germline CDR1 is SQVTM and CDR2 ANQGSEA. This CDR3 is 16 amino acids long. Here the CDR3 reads CSVVLGRRGNTGELFF. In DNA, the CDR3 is TGCAGCGTTGTTTTAGGGCGCAGGGGGAACACCGGGGAGCTGTTTTTT.

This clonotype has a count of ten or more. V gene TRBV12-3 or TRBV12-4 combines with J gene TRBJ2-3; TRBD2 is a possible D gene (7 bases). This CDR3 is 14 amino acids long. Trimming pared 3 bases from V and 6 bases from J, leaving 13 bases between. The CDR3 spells CASSFGGGLDTQYF. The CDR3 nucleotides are TGTGCCAGCAGTTTTGGGGGGGGCTTGGATACGCAGTATTTT.

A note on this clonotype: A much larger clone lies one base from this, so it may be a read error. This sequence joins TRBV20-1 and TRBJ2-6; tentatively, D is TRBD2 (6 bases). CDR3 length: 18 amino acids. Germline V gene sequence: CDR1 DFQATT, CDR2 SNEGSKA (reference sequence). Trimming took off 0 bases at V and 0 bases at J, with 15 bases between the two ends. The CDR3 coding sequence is TGCAGTGCTAGAGACCTGGGACTCCCGAGCTCTGGGGCCAACGTCCTGACTTTC. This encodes CSARDLGLPSSGANVLTF.

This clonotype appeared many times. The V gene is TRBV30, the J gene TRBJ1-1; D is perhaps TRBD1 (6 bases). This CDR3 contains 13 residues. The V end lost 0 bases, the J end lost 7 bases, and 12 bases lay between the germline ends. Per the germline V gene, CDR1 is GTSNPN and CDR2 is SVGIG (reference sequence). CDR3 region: CAWSVGAGDEAFF. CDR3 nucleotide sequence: TGTGCCTGGAGTGTAGGGGCAGGGGATGAAGCTTTCTTT.

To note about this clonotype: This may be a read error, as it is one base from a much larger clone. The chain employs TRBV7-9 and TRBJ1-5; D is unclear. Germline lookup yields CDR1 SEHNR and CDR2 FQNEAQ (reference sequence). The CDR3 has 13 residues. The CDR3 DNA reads TGTGCCTGCAGCCCGCATTCTGATCAGCCCCAGCATTTT. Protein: CACSPHSDQPQHF.

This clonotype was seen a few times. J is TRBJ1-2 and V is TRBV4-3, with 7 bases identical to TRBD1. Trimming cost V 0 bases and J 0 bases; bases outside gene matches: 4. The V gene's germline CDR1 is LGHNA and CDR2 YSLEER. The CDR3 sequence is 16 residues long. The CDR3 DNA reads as TGCGCCAGCAGCCAAGATCTTACAGGGGCTAACTATGGCTACACCTTC. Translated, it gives CASSQDLTGANYGYTF.

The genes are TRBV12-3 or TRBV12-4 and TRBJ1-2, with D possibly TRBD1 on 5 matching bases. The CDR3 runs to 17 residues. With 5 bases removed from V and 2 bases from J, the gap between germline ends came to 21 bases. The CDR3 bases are TGTGCCAGCAGTCTCTTTAGGGCTACGACAGTAAACTATGGCTACACCTTC. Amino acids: CASSLFRATTVNYGYTF.

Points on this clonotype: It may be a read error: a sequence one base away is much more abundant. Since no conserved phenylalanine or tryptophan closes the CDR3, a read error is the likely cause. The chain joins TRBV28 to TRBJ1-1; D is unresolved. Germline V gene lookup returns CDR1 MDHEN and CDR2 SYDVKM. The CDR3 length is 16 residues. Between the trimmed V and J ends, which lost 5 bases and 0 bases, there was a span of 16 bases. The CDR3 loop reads CASSLIGARLNTEAFY. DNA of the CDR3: TGTGCCAGCAGTCTTATTGGTGCGAGGTTGAACACTGAAGCTTTCTAT.

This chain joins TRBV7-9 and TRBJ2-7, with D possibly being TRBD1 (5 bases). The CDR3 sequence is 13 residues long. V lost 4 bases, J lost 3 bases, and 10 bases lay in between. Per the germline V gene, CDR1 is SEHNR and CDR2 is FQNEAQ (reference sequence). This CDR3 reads CASSSDMSYEQYF. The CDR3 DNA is TGTGCCAGCAGCTCGGACATGAGCTACGAGCAGTACTTC. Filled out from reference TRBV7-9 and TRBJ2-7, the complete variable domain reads DTGVSQNPRHKITKRGQNVTFRCDPISEHNRLYWYRQTLGQGPEFLTYFQNEAQLEKSRLLSDRFSAERPKGSFSTLEIQRTEQGDSAMYLCASSSDMSYEQYFGPGTRLTVT.

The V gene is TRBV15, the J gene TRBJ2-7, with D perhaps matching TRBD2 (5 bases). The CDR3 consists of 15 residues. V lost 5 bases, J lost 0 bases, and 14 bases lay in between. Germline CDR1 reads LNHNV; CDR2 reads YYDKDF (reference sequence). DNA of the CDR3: TGTGCCACCAGCGGCTCCAGACGGGGCTCCTACGAGCAGTACTTC. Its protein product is CATSGSRRGSYEQYF.

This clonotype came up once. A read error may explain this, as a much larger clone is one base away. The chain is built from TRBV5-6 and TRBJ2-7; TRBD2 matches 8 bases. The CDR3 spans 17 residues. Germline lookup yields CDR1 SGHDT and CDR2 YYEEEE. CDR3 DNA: TGTGCCGGCAGCCTCCCTAGACGAGCGGGAGTCAGGTACGAGCAGTACTTC. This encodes CAGSLPRRAGVRYEQYF.

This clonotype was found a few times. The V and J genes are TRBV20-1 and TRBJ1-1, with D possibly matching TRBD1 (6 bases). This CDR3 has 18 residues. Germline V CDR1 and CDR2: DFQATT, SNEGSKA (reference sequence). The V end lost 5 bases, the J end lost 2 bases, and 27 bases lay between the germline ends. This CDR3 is CSALRLGTTGGLNTEAFF. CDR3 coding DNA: TGCAGTGCTCTTCGACTAGGGACAACCGGGGGGTTAAACACTGAAGCTTTCTTT.

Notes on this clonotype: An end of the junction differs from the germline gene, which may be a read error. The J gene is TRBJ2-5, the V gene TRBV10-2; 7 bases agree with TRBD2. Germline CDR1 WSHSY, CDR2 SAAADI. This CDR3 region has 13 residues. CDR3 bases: TGCGCCAGCTTTGGGGGGGTACAAGAGCCCCAGTACTTC. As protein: CASFGGVQEPQYF.

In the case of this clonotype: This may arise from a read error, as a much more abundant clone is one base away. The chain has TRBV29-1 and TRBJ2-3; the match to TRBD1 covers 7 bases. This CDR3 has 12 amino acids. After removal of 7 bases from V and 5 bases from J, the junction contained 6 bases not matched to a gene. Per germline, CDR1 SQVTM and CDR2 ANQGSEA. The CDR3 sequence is CSDGQARDTQYF. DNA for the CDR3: TGCAGCGATGGACAGGCGCGAGATACGCAGTATTTT.

The CDR3 here is CASSAPGATDTQYF. In nucleotides, the CDR3 is TGTGCCAGCAGTGCACCGGGGGCGACAGATACGCAGTATTTT. This chain connects TRBV7-2 to TRBJ2-3; D possibly uses TRBD1 or TRBD2 (6 bases each). Looked up from germline, CDR1 is SGHTA and CDR2 is FQGNSA. This CDR3 region has 14 residues. Trimming removed 6 bases from V and 3 bases from J, with 13 bases in between. Full variable domain (rest looked up from reference TRBV7-2 and TRBJ2-3): GAGVSQSPSNKVTEKGKDVELRCDPISGHTALYWYRQSLGQGLEFLIYFQGNSAPDKSGLPSDRFSAERTGGSVSTLTIQRTQQEDSAVYLCASSAPGATDTQYFGPGTRLTVL.

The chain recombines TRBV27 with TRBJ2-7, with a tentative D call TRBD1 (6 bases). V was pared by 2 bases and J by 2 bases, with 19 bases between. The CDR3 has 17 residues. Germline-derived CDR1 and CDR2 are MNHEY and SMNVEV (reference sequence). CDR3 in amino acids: CASSLVFGQTSPYEQYF. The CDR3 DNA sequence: TGTGCCAGCAGTTTAGTTTTCGGACAGACCTCCCCCTACGAGCAGTACTTC.

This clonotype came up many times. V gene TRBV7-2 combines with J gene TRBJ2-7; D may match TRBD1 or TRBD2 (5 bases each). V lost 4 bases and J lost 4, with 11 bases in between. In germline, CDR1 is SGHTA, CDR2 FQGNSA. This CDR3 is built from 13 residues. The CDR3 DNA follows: TGTGCCAGCAGCTCCGGGGCCGGGTACGAGCAGTACTTC. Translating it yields CASSSGAGYEQYF.

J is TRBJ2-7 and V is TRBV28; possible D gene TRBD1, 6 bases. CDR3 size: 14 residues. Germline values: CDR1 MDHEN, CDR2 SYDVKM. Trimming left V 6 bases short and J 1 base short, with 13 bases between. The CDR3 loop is CASRLRDRSYEQYF. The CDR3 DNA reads TGTGCCAGCAGATTGCGCGACAGGTCCTACGAGCAGTACTTC.

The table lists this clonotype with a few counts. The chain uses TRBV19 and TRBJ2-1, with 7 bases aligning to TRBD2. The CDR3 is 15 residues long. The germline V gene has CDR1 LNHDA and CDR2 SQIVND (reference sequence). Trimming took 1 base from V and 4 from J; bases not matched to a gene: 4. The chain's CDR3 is CASSIGPSGYNEQFF. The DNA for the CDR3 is TGTGCCAGTAGTATAGGCCCTAGCGGATACAATGAGCAGTTCTTC.

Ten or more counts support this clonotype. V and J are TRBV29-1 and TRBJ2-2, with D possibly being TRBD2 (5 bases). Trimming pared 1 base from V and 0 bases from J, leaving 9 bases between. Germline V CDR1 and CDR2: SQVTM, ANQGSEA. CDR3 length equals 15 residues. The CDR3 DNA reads TGCAGCGTTGAAGTTAACGGGGCGAACACCGGGGAGCTGTTTTTT. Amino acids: CSVEVNGANTGELFF.

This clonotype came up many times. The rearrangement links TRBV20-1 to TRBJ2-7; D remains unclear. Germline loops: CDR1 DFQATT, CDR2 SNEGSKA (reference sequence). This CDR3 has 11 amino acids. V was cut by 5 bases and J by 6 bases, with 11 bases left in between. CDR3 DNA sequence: TGCAGTGCTTCCCGGGTGGGCGAGCAGTACTTC. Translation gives CSASRVGEQYF.

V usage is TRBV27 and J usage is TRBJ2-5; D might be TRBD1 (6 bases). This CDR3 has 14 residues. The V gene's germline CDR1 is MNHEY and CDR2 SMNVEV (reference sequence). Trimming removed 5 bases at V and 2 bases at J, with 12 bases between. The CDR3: CASSIYQGQETQYF. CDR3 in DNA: TGTGCCAGCAGTATATACCAGGGGCAAGAGACCCAGTACTTC.

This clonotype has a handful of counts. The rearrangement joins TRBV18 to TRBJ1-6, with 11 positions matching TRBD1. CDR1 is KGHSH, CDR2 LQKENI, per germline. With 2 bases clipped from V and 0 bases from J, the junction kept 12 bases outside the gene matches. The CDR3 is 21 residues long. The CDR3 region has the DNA TGTGCCAGCTCACCAGCTCGAACCGGGACAGGGGGAAGCTCCTATAATTCACCCCTCCACTTT. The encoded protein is CASSPARTGTGGSSYNSPLHF.